This TCR beta chain was captured in a study of T-cell memory formation after mild COVID-19. Study context: Each donor largely had its own TCR clusters. The study's findings and limits: Researchers report contracting CD4+ clones mostly in CM and EM, with CD8+ clones in EMRA. CD4+ bias marked clones expanding day 15 to 37, unlike balanced contracting clones. Detection of some responders pre-infection suggested pre-existing cross-reactive memory T cells participated.

This clonotype appeared many times. Its antigen is not known. CDR1 is MGHDK and CDR2 is SYGVNS in the germline V gene. The CDR3 spans 17 residues. V lost 0 bases to trimming and J lost 4 bases, with 17 bases between them. TCRdb itself ran the 5' RACE reads through MiXCR, one entry per CDR3 protein. Found here are roughly 350,000 distinct CDR3 sequences, 12% to 15% of them singletons; the top ten hold 22%. This receptor was obtained from a man aged 18 to 30 who had mild COVID-19 (a few samples of this study predate the infection). Cell type and time point are not known. The chain is built from TRBV25-1 and TRBJ2-3; D may match TRBD1 or TRBD2 (6 bases each). The sequenced sample consisted of PBMCs or a T cell subset sorted from them (not recorded which). In nucleotides, the CDR3 is TGTGCCAGCAGTGAATACTCCGACAGGTGGGGGGCAGATACGCAGTATTTT. It is translated as CASSEYSDRWGADTQYF.